This T cell receptor beta chain was recovered during a study of T cell repertoires in cytomegalovirus infection. Study-level information: HLA-B-restricted CMV epitopes that are well studied were used alongside recently identified HLA-C-restricted ones. Evidence of both CMV infection and a matching HLA type came from public TCR beta signatures. Study-wide results and limits: Cumulative frequency of public TCR beta families picked out carriers of CMV plus the relevant HLA. Predominance within the ex vivo response was attributable to HLA-C-restricted CMV-specific TCR beta clonotypes.

Germline V gene data show CDR1 as SEHNR and CDR2 as FQNEAQ (reference sequence). V trimming: 8 bases; J trimming: 10 bases; junction bases outside the gene matches: 6. The CDR3 spans 11 residues. In this sample, this clonotype turned up a few times. No antigen is known for it. TCRdb ran MiXCR on the reads and lists one entry per CDR3 protein. The profile shows approximately 730,000 distinct CDR3 sequences, around 31% of them singletons. The specimen was cultured PBMCs, collected from culture after CMV antigen stimulation. V and J are TRBV7-9 and TRBJ1-2, with 8 bases that match TRBD1. This TCR was sampled from a human donor in good health (CMV status not recorded). Some clones in this sample may be carry-over from other donors' samples. The CDR3 region is CASGTDRDYTF. In nucleotides, the CDR3 is TGTGCCAGCGGAACGGACAGGGACTACACCTTC. Variable domain in full (rest from reference TRBV7-9 and TRBJ1-2): DTGVSQNPRHKITKRGQNVTFRCDPISEHNRLYWYRQTLGQGPEFLTYFQNEAQLEKSRLLSDRFSAERPKGSFSTLEIQRTEQGDSAMYLCASGTDRDYTFGSGTRLTVV.